The 10 T cell receptor beta chains below come from one sample, sequenced in a study of blood T cell repertoires in COVID-19. TCRdb's table, derived via immunoSEQ multiplex PCR, lists solely in-frame clones and lacks some. The repertoire holds about 140,000 clones, with 84% as singletons. The specimen was PBMCs or T cells enriched from blood (not recorded which). The origin of the receptors is a woman aged 18-30 years who had been exposed to COVID-19.

The chain combines TRBV27 with TRBJ1-2, with D perhaps matching TRBD1 (5 bases). Between the trimmed V and J ends, which lost 2 bases and 7 bases, there was a span of 11 bases. The CDR3 spans 13 residues. Germline V CDR1 and CDR2: MNHEY, SMNVEV (reference sequence). The DNA of the CDR3 is TGTGCCAGCAGTTTACGGGTGGGGCGTGGCTACACCTTC. Protein product: CASSLRVGRGYTF.

V and J are TRBV10-2 and TRBJ1-4; TRBD1 matches 7 bases. The CDR3 runs to 16 residues. After removal of 4 bases from V and 7 bases from J, the junction contained 12 bases not matched to a gene. The germline gives CDR1 WSHSY, CDR2 SAAADI. Here the CDR3 DNA reads TGCGCCAGCAGTGCCCGACAGGGAATTTCCCTTGAAAAACTGTTTTTT. The encoded protein is CASSARQGISLEKLFF.

The gene calls are TRBV4-2 and TRBJ2-2; 7 bases map to TRBD2. Trimming took 0 bases from V and 1 from J; bases not matched to a gene: 5. The germline CDR1 and CDR2 sequences are LGHNA and YNFKEQ. The CDR3 length is 17 residues. CDR3 nucleotide sequence: TGTGCCAGCAGCCAAGATTTTCTAGCGGAGAACACCGGGGAGCTGTTTTTT. Translating gives CASSQDFLAENTGELFF.

The genes are TRBV7-2 and TRBJ2-2, with D uncertain. The V end lost 7 bases, the J end lost 4 bases, and 4 bases lay between the germline ends. The germline V gene has CDR1 SGHTA and CDR2 FQGNSA. This CDR3 comprises 11 residues. CDR3 residues: CASTSTGELFF. DNA of the CDR3: TGTGCCAGCACCAGCACCGGGGAGCTGTTTTTT. Combining the CDR3 with reference TRBV7-2 and TRBJ2-2 gives the whole variable domain GAGVSQSPSNKVTEKGKDVELRCDPISGHTALYWYRQSLGQGLEFLIYFQGNSAPDKSGLPSDRFSAERTGGSVSTLTIQRTQQEDSAVYLCASTSTGELFFGEGSRLTVL.

The chain combines TRBV28 with TRBJ2-7; the D is unclear. The CDR3 runs to 13 residues. Germline V gene lookup returns CDR1 MDHEN and CDR2 SYDVKM. Trimming cost V 1 base and J 4 bases, with 8 bases left between them. The CDR3 here is CASSLLGQYEQYF. The CDR3 nucleotides are TGTGCCAGCAGTTTATTGGGCCAGTACGAGCAGTACTTC.

J is TRBJ2-1 and V is TRBV19; no reliable D call. The V end was cut by 8 bases, the J end by 4 bases, with 24 bases between. Germline assignment: CDR1 LNHDA and CDR2 SQIVND (reference sequence). This CDR3 comprises 17 residues. CDR3 in amino acids: CASQMAAVGGLYNEQFF. For the CDR3, the DNA is TGTGCCAGTCAAATGGCGGCCGTGGGTGGGTTATACAATGAGCAGTTCTTC.

The chain employs TRBV4-1 and TRBJ1-1, with D maybe TRBD1 (6 bases). The CDR3 loop spans 13 amino acids. V dropped 1 base and J dropped 6 bases, with 9 bases sitting between them. Germline CDR1 and CDR2: MGHRA and YSYEKL. CDR3 loop: CASSQGGLAEAFF. CDR3 DNA: TGCGCCAGCAGCCAAGGGGGGCTCGCTGAAGCTTTCTTT.

The chain joins TRBV7-9 to TRBJ2-3, with 11 positions matching TRBD1. CDR1 is SEHNR and CDR2 is FQNEAQ in the germline V gene (reference sequence). The CDR3 runs 16 residues. Trimming removed 5 bases from V and 1 base from J; junction bases left unmatched: 5. The CDR3 DNA reads TGTGCCAGCAGCCATGGACAGGGGGCTGGCACAGATACGCAGTATTTT. Translated: CASSHGQGAGTDTQYF. Full variable domain (remainder filled in from reference TRBV7-9 and TRBJ2-3): DTGVSQNPRHKITKRGQNVTFRCDPISEHNRLYWYRQTLGQGPEFLTYFQNEAQLEKSRLLSDRFSAERPKGSFSTLEIQRTEQGDSAMYLCASSHGQGAGTDTQYFGPGTRLTVL.

V gene TRBV6-5 combines with J gene TRBJ2-1; 10 nucleotides match TRBD2. Germline V CDR1 and CDR2: MNHEY, SVGAGI. Losses at the gene ends were 4 bases for V and 8 bases for J; bases not matched to a gene: 11. This CDR3 spans 16 amino acids. The CDR3 sequence is CASSSGASGGFHEQFF. CDR3 DNA: TGTGCCAGCAGTTCAGGGGCTAGCGGGGGTTTCCATGAGCAGTTCTTC.

The V gene is TRBV4-1, the J gene TRBJ2-1; 9 bases are a match to TRBD2. The length of the CDR3 is 17 residues. Germline lookup yields CDR1 MGHRA and CDR2 YSYEKL. The junction had 7 bases not matched to a gene; V was cut back by 0 bases and J by 4 bases. This chain's CDR3 is CASSQDKFSGSYNEQFF. The CDR3 DNA sequence: TGCGCCAGCAGCCAAGATAAATTTAGCGGGAGTTACAATGAGCAGTTCTTC.